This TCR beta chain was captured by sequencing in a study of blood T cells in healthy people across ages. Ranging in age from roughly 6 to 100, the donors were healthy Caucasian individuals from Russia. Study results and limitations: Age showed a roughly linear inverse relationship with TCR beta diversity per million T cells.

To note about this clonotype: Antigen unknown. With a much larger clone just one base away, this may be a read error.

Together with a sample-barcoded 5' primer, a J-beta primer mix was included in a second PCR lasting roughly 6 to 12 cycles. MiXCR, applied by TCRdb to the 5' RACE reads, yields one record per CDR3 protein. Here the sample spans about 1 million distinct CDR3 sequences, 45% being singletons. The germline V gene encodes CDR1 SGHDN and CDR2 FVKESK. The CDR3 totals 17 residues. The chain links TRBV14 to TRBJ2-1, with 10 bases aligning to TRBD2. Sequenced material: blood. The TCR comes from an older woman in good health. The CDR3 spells CASSLLAGLGSYNVQFF. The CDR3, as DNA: TGTGCCAGCAGCCTACTAGCGGGGTTGGGTTCCTACAATGTGCAGTTCTTC.